This TCR beta chain was sequenced for a study of memory B cells and T cells in multiple sclerosis. In germline, CDR1 is SGHKS, CDR2 YYEKEE (reference sequence). Trimming took 5 bases from V and 6 from J, leaving 15 bases between them. This CDR3 comprises 15 residues. In regard to this clone: Antigen: not known.

Here immunoSEQ multiplex PCR was the method, and the copy in TCRdb shows in-frame clones only, minus some. The table lists under 50,000 clones, about 80% of them singletons. CFSE-dim autoproliferating and CFSE-high non-proliferating T cells from unstimulated culture were sequenced separately. Roughly 4.5x10^7 CFSE-labeled PBMCs were cultured around seven days unstimulated, then replicate wells were pooled. This chain uses TRBV5-5 with TRBJ1-6; D is possibly TRBD1 (5 bases). Sequenced material: PBMCs from blood kept in culture. The source of this sequence is a human donor with multiple sclerosis. CDR3 DNA sequence: TGTGCCAGCAGTTTTTCCGGGACGCTTAATTCACCCCTCCACTTT. As protein: CASSFSGTLNSPLHF.